One sample yielded the 18 T cell receptor beta chains listed below, sequenced in a study of CD8 T cells in ankylosing spondylitis. TCRdb reanalysed the 5' RACE reads using MiXCR and keeps one entry per CDR3 protein. The sample holds about 92,000 distinct CDR3 sequences, about 8.1% seen once. Input material: blood, either unsorted or a sorted T cell fraction (not recorded which). These receptors were taken from a male donor with ankylosing spondylitis or in good health (not recorded which).

This clonotype occurred many times. The rearrangement links TRBV20-1 to TRBJ2-5, with TRBD2 as a possible D gene (6 bases). Germline CDR1 is DFQATT and CDR2 is SNEGSKA (reference sequence). The length of the CDR3 is 14 residues. The germline V and J ends were trimmed by 3 bases and 0 bases, with 11 bases remaining between them. CDR3 bases: TGCAGTGCTAGTGAGCTAGCGTACCAAGAGACCCAGTACTTC. As protein: CSASELAYQETQYF.

This clonotype has just a few counts. J is TRBJ2-3 and V is TRBV28; D perhaps matches TRBD1 (6 bases). Trimming took 3 bases from V and 5 from J, leaving 15 bases between them. This CDR3 has 15 residues. In germline, CDR1 is MDHEN, CDR2 SYDVKM. For the CDR3, the DNA is TGTGCCAGCAGTTTTCGCCACGGACAGAGAGATACGCAGTATTTT. Residues: CASSFRHGQRDTQYF.

This clonotype was found many times. The chain links TRBV12-3 or TRBV12-4 to TRBJ1-1; the D gene is possibly TRBD1 (5 bases). There are 16 residues in the CDR3. V lost 6 bases and J lost 0, with 17 bases in between. Here the CDR3 reads CASSPAEWGLNTEAFF. The CDR3 DNA reads as TGTGCCAGCAGCCCGGCCGAATGGGGCTTGAACACTGAAGCTTTCTTT.

This chain connects TRBV20-1 to TRBJ2-1; 8 nucleotides agree with TRBD1. This CDR3 spans 14 amino acids. CDR1 is DFQATT, CDR2 SNEGSKA, per germline (reference sequence). V lost 3 bases, J lost 6 bases, and 7 bases stayed unmatched. This chain's CDR3 is CSARLATGVNEQFF. The CDR3 DNA is TGCAGTGCTAGGCTAGCGACAGGGGTCAATGAGCAGTTCTTC.

This clonotype has just a few counts. The chain is built from TRBV7-9 and TRBJ2-2, with unresolved D. Trimming stripped 1 base from V and 3 bases from J, with 6 bases between. Germline V gives CDR1 SEHNR, CDR2 FQNEAQ (reference sequence). CDR3 length: 14 residues. DNA for the CDR3: TGTGCCAGCAGCTTAGTGTCCTACACCGGGGAGCTGTTTTTT. This sequence encodes CASSLVSYTGELFF.

This chain uses TRBV6-2 or TRBV6-3 with TRBJ2-1; no clear D. The CDR3 length is 13 residues. The V gene's germline CDR1 is MNHEY and CDR2 SVGEGT. Deletions cut 6 bases from V and 3 bases from J, with 9 bases between. For the CDR3, the DNA is TGTGCCAGCAGGGCGGCAAACTACAATGAGCAGTTCTTC. This codes for CASRAANYNEQFF.

This clonotype was detected only a few times. The genes are TRBV7-9 and TRBJ2-7; D remains ambiguous. CDR3 length: 16 amino acids. Trimming cost V 1 base and J 3 bases, with 16 bases left between them. Germline CDR1 reads SEHNR; CDR2 reads FQNEAQ (reference sequence). The CDR3 protein is CASSLGRPGGFYEQYF. The CDR3 region has the DNA TGTGCCAGCAGCTTAGGTAGGCCAGGCGGTTTCTACGAGCAGTACTTC.

On this clonotype: The CDR3 carries no conserved terminal phenylalanine or tryptophan, so it likely arises from a read error. The CDR3 loop reads CASSDGQGNTEAFI. CDR3 DNA sequence: TGTGCCAGCAGTGACGGACAGGGAAACACTGAAGCTTTCATT. J is TRBJ1-1 and V is TRBV6-4; TRBD1 agrees at 8 bases. Germline V gives CDR1 MRHNA, CDR2 SNTAGT. Germline trimming cut 2 bases from V and 2 bases from J; bases unmatched to any gene: 1. The CDR3 consists of 14 residues.

This clonotype came up many times. This rearrangement joins TRBV12-3 or TRBV12-4 to TRBJ2-2, with a tentative D call TRBD2 (6 bases). CDR3 length equals 15 residues. Trimming shortened V by 1 base and J by 3 bases, and 9 bases separated the two germline ends. The CDR3 is CASSLGWGDTGELFF. CDR3 nucleotides: TGTGCCAGCAGTTTAGGTTGGGGGGACACCGGGGAGCTGTTTTTT.

The chain uses TRBV5-6 and TRBJ2-2, with 10 positions matching TRBD1. The junction had 12 bases not matched to a gene; V was cut back by 3 bases and J by 4 bases. The germline CDR1 and CDR2 sequences are SGHDT and YYEEEE. The CDR3 contains 18 residues. CDR3 sequence reads: CASSSLFGQGVGTGELFF. As DNA, the CDR3 is TGTGCCAGCAGCTCGCTATTTGGACAGGGGGTTGGCACCGGGGAGCTGTTTTTT.

This clonotype was counted ten times or more. The V and J genes are TRBV7-9 and TRBJ2-5, with D perhaps matching TRBD2 (6 bases). Trimming shortened V by 6 bases and J by 2 bases, and 16 bases separated the two germline ends. The CDR3 has 15 residues. Germline V lookup: CDR1 SEHNR, CDR2 FQNEAQ (reference sequence). The CDR3 region is CASRVPRDFQETQYF. The CDR3 coding sequence is TGTGCCAGCAGGGTTCCCAGGGACTTTCAAGAGACCCAGTACTTC.

This clonotype was seen at least ten times. V and J are TRBV7-3 and TRBJ2-3, with 10 positions matching TRBD2. From germline, CDR1 is SGHTA and CDR2 FQGTGA. V shed 4 bases and J 8 bases; nucleotides not matched to a gene: 9. This CDR3 has 15 amino acids. This chain's CDR3 is CASSSDSGGPGTQYF. The DNA of the CDR3 is TGTGCCAGCAGCTCGGATAGCGGGGGGCCGGGTACGCAGTATTTT.

This clonotype came up many times. The chain uses TRBV4-1 and TRBJ2-7; D is undetermined. V shed 5 bases and J shed 0 bases, with 8 bases lying between them. This CDR3 spans 13 amino acids. Germline CDR1 reads MGHRA; CDR2 reads YSYEKL. The CDR3 spells CASSYDTSYEQYF. The CDR3 region has the DNA TGCGCCAGCAGCTACGACACCTCCTACGAGCAGTACTTC.

J is TRBJ2-1 and V is TRBV20-1; 9 nucleotides align to TRBD2. With 3 bases clipped from V and 8 bases from J, the junction kept 8 bases outside the gene matches. The CDR3 extends over 14 amino acids. Looked up from germline, CDR1 is DFQATT and CDR2 is SNEGSKA (reference sequence). The DNA of the CDR3 is TGCAGTGCTAGTATCGCGGGGGGGCCCTATGAGCAGTTCTTC. Its translation: CSASIAGGPYEQFF.

This clonotype was seen many times. V usage is TRBV20-1 and J usage is TRBJ1-1; TRBD1 might be the D (5 bases). The V gene's germline CDR1 is DFQATT and CDR2 SNEGSKA (reference sequence). V was shortened by 4 bases and J by 0 bases, with 15 bases between the two germline ends. The CDR3 has 15 amino acids. The CDR3 DNA is TGCAGTGCTACCAGGAGTGGGGCCATGAACACTGAAGCTTTCTTT. It codes for CSATRSGAMNTEAFF.

This clonotype was seen repeatedly, ten times or more. The V gene is TRBV12-3 or TRBV12-4, the J gene TRBJ1-2; 7 bases are shared with TRBD1. This CDR3 is built from 13 residues. J was trimmed by 8 bases and V by 8 bases; bases with no gene match: 11. CDR3 protein: CASGPGQRRGYTF. In DNA form, the CDR3 reads TGTGCCAGCGGACCGGGACAGCGGAGGGGCTACACCTTC.

This clonotype was counted ten times or more. The rearrangement joins TRBV28 to TRBJ1-2; D not resolved. The CDR3 loop spans 13 amino acids. V gave up 2 bases and J gave up 8 bases, with 12 bases separating them. The V gene's germline CDR1 is MDHEN and CDR2 SYDVKM. CDR3 nucleotides: TGTGCCAGCAGTTTAAACCTACGCGGCGGCTACACCTTC. Translated, it gives CASSLNLRGGYTF.

This clonotype was seen repeatedly, ten times or more. This rearrangement joins TRBV27 to TRBJ2-1; D is perhaps TRBD2 (5 bases). The CDR3 loop spans 13 amino acids. Germline-derived CDR1 and CDR2 are MNHEY and SMNVEV (reference sequence). Trimming took off 0 bases at V and 7 bases at J, with 7 bases between the two ends. Here the CDR3 reads CASSLSRGNEQFF. CDR3 coding DNA: TGTGCCAGCAGTTTATCCAGAGGGAATGAGCAGTTCTTC.